These 28 T cell receptor beta chains originate from one sample sequenced in a study of Graves' ophthalmopathy and Graves' hyperthyroidism. CDR3 regions of TCR beta were amplified from RNA transcripts. After a first-round RT-PCR with HTBI primers, a second-round multiplex PCR was run. A single record per CDR3 protein comes from TCRdb applying MiXCR to the multiplex PCR reads. Here the sample spans approximately 1.2 million distinct CDR3 sequences, 35% to 40% being singletons. The sample taken for sequencing was peripheral blood or thyroid tissue (not recorded which). All receptors derive from an adult man with Graves' hyperthyroidism.

At least ten counts were recorded for this clonotype. This chain connects TRBV30 to TRBJ1-1; the D gene is possibly TRBD1 (5 bases). The CDR3 spans 15 residues. In germline, CDR1 is GTSNPN, CDR2 SVGIG (reference sequence). V was clipped by 3 bases and J by 2 bases, with 16 bases between them. The CDR3 is CAWSTWGSSNTEAFF. The CDR3 DNA reads as TGTGCCTGGAGCACTTGGGGGTCCTCCAACACTGAAGCTTTCTTT.

This chain joins TRBV13 and TRBJ2-7; tentatively, D is TRBD1 (5 bases). Trimming removed 8 bases at V and 2 bases at J, with 16 bases between. The CDR3 runs to 14 residues. Germline assignment: CDR1 PRHDT and CDR2 FYEKMQ (reference sequence). The CDR3 region has the DNA TGTGCCAGCCAGGGCGCTGGTCCTCCCTACGAGCAGTACTTC. Translating it yields CASQGAGPPYEQYF.

The chain has TRBV15 and TRBJ2-7, with 10 bases matching TRBD2. Germline CDR1 and CDR2: LNHNV and YYDKDF (reference sequence). The CDR3 is 16 residues long. V dropped 3 bases and J dropped 7; count of bases not matched to a gene: 12. CDR3 sequence reads: CATSSPSPAGGHEQYF. The CDR3, as DNA: TGTGCCACCAGCAGCCCTTCCCCAGCGGGGGGGCATGAGCAGTACTTC.

This clonotype has a handful of counts. The rearrangement uses TRBV12-3 or TRBV12-4 and TRBJ2-7; D possibly uses TRBD1 or TRBD2 (5 bases each). The CDR3 runs to 16 residues. Trimming left V 8 bases short and J 0 bases short, with 20 bases between. The CDR3 is CASRLSGAGLSYEQYF. In DNA form, the CDR3 reads TGTGCCAGCCGACTTTCTGGGGCAGGACTCTCCTACGAGCAGTACTTC.

The chain is built from TRBV7-2 and TRBJ2-5; TRBD2 is a possible D gene (5 bases). This CDR3 is built from 16 residues. Trimming pared 6 bases from V and 5 bases from J, leaving 22 bases between. Germline CDR1 is SGHTA and CDR2 is FQGNSA. CDR3 DNA sequence: TGTGCCAGCAGTTCCGCCGCGGTCCCCGGGAAGGAGACCCAGTACTTC. Protein product: CASSSAAVPGKETQYF.

The CDR3 loop reads CASSYDSGGYGYTF. The CDR3 DNA sequence: TGTGCCAGCAGCTACGATTCAGGGGGGTATGGCTACACCTTC. This rearrangement joins TRBV7-8 to TRBJ1-2, with 7 bases that match TRBD1. V trimming: 4 bases; J trimming: 5 bases; junction bases outside the gene matches: 7. Germline V gene sequence: CDR1 SGHVS, CDR2 FQNEAQ. The CDR3 runs 14 residues.

This clonotype was seen a single time. V is TRBV25-1 and J is TRBJ2-7, with 7 positions matching TRBD2. The V gene's germline CDR1 is MGHDK and CDR2 SYGVNS. V lost 8 bases to trimming and J lost 7 bases; unmatched junction nucleotides: 14. The length of the CDR3 is 14 residues. CDR3 sequence: CASATNAGVGEQYF. The CDR3 coding sequence is TGTGCCAGCGCGACTAATGCGGGAGTGGGAGAGCAGTACTTC.

There are a few counts of this clonotype. This chain connects TRBV7-2 to TRBJ2-7; D is undetermined. V lost 5 bases, J lost 0 bases, and 17 bases lay in between. Germline assignment: CDR1 SGHTA and CDR2 FQGNSA. The CDR3 is 16 amino acids. The CDR3 region has the DNA TGTGCCAGCAGCCCCAAACAGCACGGCGTCTCCTACGAGCAGTACTTC. Translated: CASSPKQHGVSYEQYF. The entire variable domain, with the rest obtained from reference TRBV7-2 and TRBJ2-7, is as follows: GAGVSQSPSNKVTEKGKDVELRCDPISGHTALYWYRQSLGQGLEFLIYFQGNSAPDKSGLPSDRFSAERTGGSVSTLTIQRTQQEDSAVYLCASSPKQHGVSYEQYFGPGTRLTVT.

The V gene is TRBV19, the J gene TRBJ1-5, with D unresolved. Trimming pared 7 bases from V and 2 bases from J, leaving 15 bases between. The CDR3 consists of 15 residues. Germline CDR1 is LNHDA and CDR2 is SQIVND (reference sequence). The CDR3 protein is CASMTRWQGNQPQHF. The CDR3, as DNA: TGTGCCAGTATGACCAGGTGGCAAGGCAATCAGCCCCAGCATTTT.

In this sample, this clonotype turned up many times. V usage is TRBV12-3 or TRBV12-4 and J usage is TRBJ2-5, with D possibly matching TRBD2 (5 bases). V dropped 2 bases and J dropped 7 bases, with 8 bases sitting between them. CDR3 length: 12 amino acids. Here the CDR3 reads CASSLLRGTQYF. The DNA of the CDR3 is TGTGCCAGCAGTTTACTTCGGGGGACCCAGTACTTC.

This chain links TRBV12-3 or TRBV12-4 with TRBJ1-5, with TRBD1 as a possible D gene (6 bases). V was trimmed by 6 bases and J by 2 bases, leaving 11 bases between them. This CDR3 is 14 amino acids long. For the CDR3, the DNA is TGTGCCAGCAGAAAAGGGGGGGGCAATCAGCCCCAGCATTTT. Translation: CASRKGGGNQPQHF.

The V call is TRBV11-1, the J call TRBJ2-5, with TRBD2 matching over 7 bases. Germline assignment: CDR1 SGHAT and CDR2 FQDESV (reference sequence). The CDR3 has 17 amino acids. V gave up 4 bases and J gave up 5 bases; unmatched junction bases: 16. The CDR3 reads CASSSATGGGVAETQYF. The CDR3 bases are TGTGCCAGCAGCTCTGCGACGGGGGGTGGGGTCGCTGAGACCCAGTACTTC.

This clonotype was detected many times. The chain is built from TRBV15 and TRBJ2-5, with TRBD2 matching over 11 bases. The junction had 8 bases not matched to a gene; V was cut back by 2 bases and J by 3 bases. Germline V gene sequence: CDR1 LNHNV, CDR2 YYDKDF (reference sequence). This CDR3 has 17 residues. The CDR3 sequence: CATSRSGLAASEETQYF. In DNA form, the CDR3 reads TGTGCCACCAGCAGATCGGGACTAGCGGCTAGTGAAGAGACCCAGTACTTC.

The chain links TRBV20-1 to TRBJ2-7; 9 nucleotides line up with TRBD2. This CDR3 is 14 amino acids long. From germline, CDR1 is DFQATT and CDR2 SNEGSKA (reference sequence). Trimming cost V 0 bases and J 5 bases; bases outside gene matches: 5. CDR3 nucleotides: TGCAGTGCTAGAGATTTCGGGACTAGCCACGAGCAGTACTTC. This encodes CSARDFGTSHEQYF.

As for this clonotype: The germline gene is not matched at one end of the junction; a read error may be the cause. The chain combines TRBV10-2 with TRBJ2-5; D is perhaps TRBD2 (6 bases). Germline loops: CDR1 WSHSY, CDR2 SAAADI. The CDR3 has 13 amino acids. The CDR3 DNA reads TGTGCCAGCAGAGGAGGGTATGGGCAGTCCCAGTACTTC. Its protein product is CASRGGYGQSQYF.

J is TRBJ2-7 and V is TRBV7-9; perhaps TRBD2 as D (5 bases). Looked up from germline, CDR1 is SEHNR and CDR2 is FQNEAQ (reference sequence). The ends were cut back, 5 bases at V and 2 bases at J, with 13 bases in the middle. The CDR3 length is 14 residues. In DNA form, the CDR3 reads TGTGCCAGCAGCCGCGGAGAGGGAACCTACGAGCAGTACTTC. Its protein is CASSRGEGTYEQYF.

This clonotype has just a few counts. The chain combines TRBV19 with TRBJ2-7; perhaps TRBD2 as D (5 bases). Germline V gene sequence: CDR1 LNHDA, CDR2 SQIVND (reference sequence). This CDR3 spans 15 amino acids. CDR3 residues: CVSTETIRSSYEQYF. The CDR3 DNA reads TGTGTCAGCACTGAGACTATTAGGAGCTCCTACGAGCAGTACTTC.

J is TRBJ2-7 and V is TRBV24-1, with 10 bases aligning to TRBD2. The J call may be in error: the DNA end matches TRBJ2-1 better. The CDR3 is made up of 17 amino acids. Germline CDR1 and CDR2: KGHDR and SFDVKD. DNA of the CDR3: TGTGCCACCAGTGATTTGGACACTAGCGGGACTTACAATGAGCAGTTCTTC. Its protein product is CATSDLDTSGTYNEQFF.

A remark on this clonotype: This clone may be a read error of a much larger clone one base away. The V gene is TRBV7-8, the J gene TRBJ1-4; D is undetermined. Per germline, CDR1 SGHVS and CDR2 FQNEAQ. V gave up 1 base and J gave up 6 bases, with 24 bases separating them. The CDR3 totals 19 residues. The CDR3 is CASSLGSKPSETDYEKLFF. The CDR3 DNA reads as TGTGCCAGCAGCTTAGGTAGTAAGCCGTCCGAGACGGATTATGAAAAACTGTTTTTT.

This clonotype was detected a few times. The chain couples TRBV5-1 to TRBJ1-2, with D unclear. Germline V CDR1 and CDR2: SGHRS, YFSETQ. Trimming cost V 0 bases and J 0 bases, with 9 bases left between them. CDR3 length equals 15 residues. The CDR3: CASSLEVVANYGYTF. CDR3 bases: TGCGCCAGCAGCTTGGAAGTGGTCGCTAACTATGGCTACACCTTC.

J is TRBJ1-2 and V is TRBV2; D may be TRBD1 (5 bases). V lost 10 bases to trimming and J lost 4 bases, with 25 bases between them. Germline CDR1 reads SNHLY; CDR2 reads FYNNEI. There are 16 residues in the CDR3. CDR3 loop: CAKEQGRLEHFYGYTF. The CDR3 nucleotides are TGTGCCAAAGAGCAGGGCAGGTTGGAACATTTCTATGGCTACACCTTC.

This clonotype was counted ten times or more. The rearrangement uses TRBV10-3 and TRBJ2-7; D is possibly TRBD1 (6 bases). V gave up 6 bases and J gave up 1 base, with 13 bases separating them. The CDR3 runs to 14 residues. From germline, CDR1 is ENHRY and CDR2 SYGVKD. CDR3 residues: CAIRVTGTSYEQYF. The DNA for the CDR3 is TGTGCCATCAGGGTGACAGGCACGTCCTACGAGCAGTACTTC.

The V and J genes are TRBV6-6 and TRBJ1-4; tentative D call: TRBD1 (5 bases). The CDR3 covers 17 residues. Germline CDR1 MNHNY, CDR2 SVGAGI (reference sequence). V was trimmed by 5 bases and J by 5 bases, leaving 21 bases between them. CDR3 in DNA: TGTGCCAGCAGTGCTGTTAGGAGGGGCAGAGAGAATGAAAAACTGTTTTTT. Protein: CASSAVRRGRENEKLFF.

The chain combines TRBV29-1 with TRBJ2-7, with D perhaps TRBD2 (6 bases). Trimming stripped 6 bases from V and 3 bases from J, with 15 bases between. Germline loops: CDR1 SQVTM, CDR2 ANQGSEA. The CDR3 covers 13 residues. CDR3 residues: CSVGTDSGYEQYF. The CDR3 DNA sequence: TGCAGCGTCGGGACTGATAGCGGCTACGAGCAGTACTTC.

J is TRBJ2-7 and V is TRBV7-2, with 7 positions matching TRBD2. This CDR3 contains 15 residues. Trimming cost V 5 bases and J 3 bases; bases outside gene matches: 10. Per germline, CDR1 SGHTA and CDR2 FQGNSA. The CDR3 bases are TGTGCCAGCAGCCCCACTAGCGCCTCCAACTACGAGCAGTACTTC. Its protein is CASSPTSASNYEQYF. Using reference TRBV7-2 and TRBJ2-7 for the parts outside the CDR3, the full variable domain is GAGVSQSPSNKVTEKGKDVELRCDPISGHTALYWYRQSLGQGLEFLIYFQGNSAPDKSGLPSDRFSAERTGGSVSTLTIQRTQQEDSAVYLCASSPTSASNYEQYFGPGTRLTVT.

This clonotype was counted at least ten times. The V gene is TRBV7-3, the J gene TRBJ2-7; 10 positions agree with TRBD2. The junction had 1 base not matched to a gene; V was cut back by 3 bases and J by 5 bases. This CDR3 comprises 13 residues. The V gene's germline CDR1 is SGHTA and CDR2 FQGTGA. The CDR3 DNA reads TGTGCCAGCAGCTTTGGGACTAGCGACGAGCAGTACTTC. Translation: CASSFGTSDEQYF.

This clonotype was seen at least ten times. The chain combines TRBV7-8 with TRBJ2-5; tentatively, D is TRBD2 (5 bases). Trimming cost V 1 base and J 5 bases, with 17 bases left between them. Germline V lookup: CDR1 SGHVS, CDR2 FQNEAQ. The CDR3 sequence is 16 residues long. CDR3 region: CASSLGPGLAGETQYF. The CDR3 coding sequence is TGTGCCAGCAGCTTAGGGCCAGGACTGGCCGGCGAGACCCAGTACTTC.

This clonotype was detected a few times. This rearrangement joins TRBV4-3 to TRBJ1-6; tentatively, D is TRBD1 (6 bases). The germline V gene encodes CDR1 LGHNA and CDR2 YSLEER. The CDR3 runs 16 residues. The V end was cut by 1 base, the J end by 6 bases, with 13 bases between. CDR3 bases: TGCGCCAGCAGCCAAGTGGTCAGGGGACTTAATTCACCCCTCCACTTT. Its translation: CASSQVVRGLNSPLHF.